What follows are 20 T cell receptor beta chains derived from one specimen sequenced in a study of control samples from healthy donors and cancer patients. TCRdb keeps only in-frame clones here, not all; method: immunoSEQ multiplex PCR. The sample lists approximately 100,000 clones; over 75% were seen once. Material for sequencing was blood. The receptors come from a young woman in good health.

The rearrangement joins TRBV6-5 to TRBJ2-7; tentatively, D is TRBD1 (5 bases). Trimming took off 2 bases at V and 3 bases at J, with 8 bases between the two ends. The germline V gene encodes CDR1 MNHEY and CDR2 SVGAGI. The length of the CDR3 is 13 residues. The CDR3 DNA sequence: TGTGCCAGCAGTTACAGCCAGGGCTACGAGCAGTACTTC. Translation gives CASSYSQGYEQYF.

The chain carries TRBV10-2 and TRBJ1-1, with D tentatively TRBD1 (5 bases). V gave up 4 bases and J gave up 4 bases, with 10 bases separating them. The CDR3 has 13 residues. The germline V gene encodes CDR1 WSHSY and CDR2 SAAADI. The CDR3: CASSAGSSTEAFF. In DNA, the CDR3 is TGCGCCAGCAGTGCAGGGTCCTCCACTGAAGCTTTCTTT.

The rearrangement joins TRBV2 to TRBJ2-4, with no clear D. Trimming took off 3 bases at V and 2 bases at J, with 23 bases between the two ends. CDR1 and CDR2 from the germline V gene are SNHLY and FYNNEI. The length of the CDR3 is 19 residues. CDR3 sequence reads: CASSDELSTLAWTKNIQYF. The CDR3 DNA is TGTGCCAGCAGTGATGAACTATCAACCTTAGCCTGGACCAAAAACATTCAGTACTTC.

The rearrangement links TRBV2 to TRBJ1-1; D uncertain. Germline CDR1 reads SNHLY; CDR2 reads FYNNEI. This CDR3 comprises 12 residues. V lost 6 bases and J lost 11, with 16 bases in between. DNA for the CDR3: TGTGCCAGCAGGTACTTCTTGACGGAGGCTTTCTTT. It codes for CASRYFLTEAFF.

The chain couples TRBV19 to TRBJ1-5; D is ambiguous. The CDR3 is 14 amino acids. Germline V CDR1 and CDR2: LNHDA, SQIVND (reference sequence). V was pared by 3 bases and J by 6 bases, with 12 bases between. Here the CDR3 reads CASSILESGQPQHF. In nucleotides, the CDR3 is TGTGCCAGTAGTATTTTGGAATCCGGTCAGCCCCAGCATTTT.

The chain links TRBV6-5 to TRBJ2-3, with D hard to call. Germline CDR1 and CDR2: MNHEY and SVGAGI. V was shortened by 7 bases and J by 4 bases, with 9 bases between the two germline ends. This CDR3 comprises 12 residues. CDR3 sequence reads: CASTPRSDTQYF. The CDR3 DNA sequence: TGTGCCAGCACCCCCCGCTCAGATACGCAGTATTTT.

This chain connects TRBV6-1 to TRBJ2-7, with D perhaps given as TRBD1 or TRBD2 (5 bases each). The CDR3 has 15 residues. CDR1 MNHNS and CDR2 SASEGT come from the germline V gene. Between the trimmed V and J ends, which lost 2 bases and 1 base, there was a span of 12 bases. The CDR3 DNA reads as TGTGCCAGCAGTGAAAATGAGGGGTCGTCCTACGAGCAGTACTTC. The encoded protein is CASSENEGSSYEQYF.

The rearrangement joins TRBV6-2 or TRBV6-3 to TRBJ2-7; D is unclear. The CDR3 extends over 15 amino acids. V shed 0 bases and J shed 3 bases, with 12 bases lying between them. The V gene's germline CDR1 is MNHEY and CDR2 SVGEGT. The CDR3 is CASSYSNPVIYEQYF. CDR3 nucleotides: TGTGCCAGCAGTTACTCCAACCCCGTAATCTACGAGCAGTACTTC.

The CDR3 spells CASSAWGEQYF. The CDR3, as DNA: TGTGCCAGCAGTGCATGGGGCGAGCAGTACTTC. The genes are TRBV2 and TRBJ2-7; D is unresolved. V was pared by 4 bases and J by 6 bases, with 7 bases between. This CDR3 is built from 11 residues. Germline assignment: CDR1 SNHLY and CDR2 FYNNEI. The complete variable domain, with remaining parts taken from reference TRBV2 and TRBJ2-7, reads EPEVTQTPSHQVTQMGQEVILRCVPISNHLYFYWYRQILGQKVEFLVSFYNNEISEKSEIFDDQFSVERPDGSNFTLKIRSTKLEDSAMYFCASSAWGEQYFGPGTRLTVT.

As concerns this clone: The junction departs from the called germline gene at one end, perhaps through a read error. This sequence joins TRBV11-2 and TRBJ2-3; D is uncertain. CDR3 length: 12 amino acids. Germline loops: CDR1 SGHAT, CDR2 FQNNGV. The CDR3 nucleotides are TGTGCCAGCAGCTTAGAGCGGTTTAGGGAAAAATTT. It is translated as CASSLERFREKF.

The chain couples TRBV27 to TRBJ2-1, with D unresolved. Trimming stripped 2 bases from V and 10 bases from J, with 18 bases between. CDR1 MNHEY and CDR2 SMNVEV come from the germline V gene (reference sequence). This CDR3 comprises 15 residues. The CDR3 here is CASSLAAAPPIEQFF. For the CDR3, the DNA is TGTGCCAGCAGTTTAGCCGCGGCACCACCAATCGAGCAGTTCTTC.

The V call is TRBV5-8, the J call TRBJ2-7; no definite D call. Trimming stripped 10 bases from V and 0 bases from J, with 14 bases between. The CDR3 runs to 13 residues. Per the germline V gene, CDR1 is SGHTS and CDR2 is YDEGEE. The CDR3 DNA reads TGTGCCTGTCGACGGCCTAACTCCTACGAGCAGTACTTC. Its protein product is CACRRPNSYEQYF.

The sample holds a few counts of this clone. This rearrangement joins TRBV28 to TRBJ1-1, with a possible D match to TRBD1 (5 bases). V was cut by 3 bases and J by 3 bases, with 17 bases left in between. This CDR3 is built from 16 residues. The germline CDR1 and CDR2 sequences are MDHEN and SYDVKM. The CDR3 DNA reads TGTGCCAGCAGTTTGAGTTGGCAACCGGGGGACACTGAAGCTTTCTTT. The encoded protein is CASSLSWQPGDTEAFF.

This chain uses TRBV5-1 with TRBJ2-5, with TRBD2 matching 7 bases. The CDR3 spans 15 residues. V gave up 4 bases and J gave up 5 bases; unmatched junction bases: 11. The germline CDR1 and CDR2 sequences are SGHRS and YFSETQ. CDR3 coding DNA: TGCGCCAGCAGCCGAGCTACGACGGGGGGTGAGACCCAGTACTTC. It translates to CASSRATTGGETQYF.

J is TRBJ1-1 and V is TRBV13, with TRBD1 identical over 7 bases. CDR3 length: 15 amino acids. J lost 2 bases, V lost 7 bases, and 10 bases had no gene match. Germline-derived CDR1 and CDR2 are PRHDT and FYEKMQ (reference sequence). The CDR3 nucleotides are TGTGCCAGCACCTCTAACAGACAGGGCAACACTGAAGCTTTCTTT. Protein product: CASTSNRQGNTEAFF.

This clone was seen just once. The genes are TRBV12-3 or TRBV12-4 and TRBJ1-2; weak D call: TRBD1 (6 bases). V was shortened by 6 bases and J by 8 bases, with 16 bases between the two germline ends. The CDR3 is 13 amino acids. The CDR3 sequence is CASSPRTVDGYTF. The CDR3 DNA reads TGTGCCAGCAGCCCCCGGACAGTCGACGGCTACACCTTC.

This clone appeared a single time. The CDR3 nucleotides are TGTGCCAGCAGGGAAATTGATAACTATGGCTACACCTTC. Amino acid sequence: CASREIDNYGYTF. V gene TRBV19 combines with J gene TRBJ1-2, with a tentative D call TRBD1 (5 bases). The V and J ends lost 9 bases and 1 base respectively, with 12 bases between them. This CDR3 has 13 residues. In germline, CDR1 is LNHDA, CDR2 SQIVND (reference sequence).

The V and J genes are TRBV2 and TRBJ2-5; D assignment may be TRBD1 or TRBD2 (5 bases each). V gave up 4 bases and J gave up 1 base, with 13 bases separating them. Germline CDR1 is SNHLY and CDR2 is FYNNEI. The CDR3 loop spans 15 amino acids. The CDR3 region is CASSAGQGLQETQYF. CDR3 in DNA: TGTGCCAGCAGTGCGGGGCAGGGCCTCCAAGAGACCCAGTACTTC.

V and J are TRBV7-9 and TRBJ1-1; a weak D match, TRBD1 (5 bases). Trimming left V 10 bases short and J 0 bases short, with 12 bases between. From germline, CDR1 is SEHNR and CDR2 FQNEAQ (reference sequence). CDR3 length: 13 residues. The CDR3 region is CATWGLMNTEAFF. CDR3 DNA sequence: TGTGCCACCTGGGGACTTATGAACACTGAAGCTTTCTTT.

With respect to this clone: The germline gene is not matched at one end of the junction; a read error may be the cause. The V gene is TRBV5-1, the J gene TRBJ1-2, with 10 bases aligning to TRBD1. This CDR3 contains 14 residues. CDR1 and CDR2 from the germline V gene are SGHRS and YFSETQ. The CDR3 loop reads CASSPDSGQGETLF. The CDR3 nucleotides are TGCGCCAGCAGCCCTGATTCCGGACAGGGGGAGACATTGTTC.